This record looks at one TCR beta chain sequence and its context. Its antigen is currently unknown. The length of the CDR3 is 15 residues. V gave up 1 base and J gave up 1 base; unmatched junction bases: 3. In germline, CDR1 is SGHTS, CDR2 YDEGEE. This entry belongs to a study of shared clonotypes between healthy human individuals. Study results and limitations: In a few donors, about 5% of naive CD4 clonotypes appeared in common. The represented genetic and exposure-history diversity was limited by the small number of donors.

Free of recent acute infections or vaccinations, the donors were healthy HIV-negative adults. The sorted-subset replicate PCRs were given around 200 ng DNA, which is approximately 30,000 T cell genomes. Clones were read by immunoSEQ multiplex PCR, and TCRdb kept only the in-frame ones, dropping some. The sample yields just over 2,000,000 clones, 95% seen once. The sample taken for sequencing was naive CD4+ T cells sorted from blood. Noted subset: CD45RA+ positively selected. V and J are TRBV5-8 and TRBJ2-5; 8 positions match TRBD2. This TCR was sampled from a man aged 18-30 years in good health. The CDR3 bases are TGTGCCAGCAGCTTGTTAGCGGGATTCCAAGAGACCCAGTACTTC. This gives the protein CASSLLAGFQETQYF.